The rows below give T cell receptor beta chains drawn from one sample of a study of CXCR3-negative and CXCR3-positive naive CD8 T cells. Each CDR3 protein gets one entry in TCRdb, which reprocessed the 5' RACE reads and gives no DNA. The sample has 150,000 or so distinct CDR3 sequences. Sequencing input: naive CXCR3+ CD8+ T cells from blood. The receptors were gathered from a human donor in good health. Some clones in this sample may be carry-over from other donors' samples. Each CDR3 is given with its conserved first and last residue. Fields, in order: V gene, J gene, CDR3 protein.

v_call: TRBV30; j_call: TRBJ1-2; cdr3_aa: CAWHQGIGYTF
v_call: TRBV4-2; j_call: TRBJ2-7; cdr3_aa: CASSQDWGTQAYEQYF
v_call: TRBV7-8; j_call: TRBJ2-3; cdr3_aa: CASSLLEGTDTQYF
v_call: TRBV4-2; j_call: TRBJ2-7; cdr3_aa: CASSPGEGFIYEQYF
v_call: TRBV20-1; j_call: TRBJ2-5; cdr3_aa: CSARFLGTVQETQYF
v_call: TRBV28; j_call: TRBJ1-5; cdr3_aa: CASSFWISQPQHF
v_call: TRBV5-1; j_call: TRBJ2-1; cdr3_aa: CASSVGGTTPYNEQFF
v_call: TRBV7-8; j_call: TRBJ2-7; cdr3_aa: CASSSAEVAGGLWTEQYF
v_call: TRBV11-3; j_call: TRBJ2-1; cdr3_aa: CASSNVRTGGWYNEQFF
v_call: TRBV7-9; j_call: TRBJ1-5; cdr3_aa: CASSLLQSGANQPQHF
v_call: TRBV7-6; j_call: TRBJ2-3; cdr3_aa: CASSEGAVATDTQYF
v_call: TRBV5-6; j_call: TRBJ2-1; cdr3_aa: CASSLELDGNEQFF
v_call: TRBV5-4; j_call: TRBJ2-5; cdr3_aa: CASRLLEAETQYF
v_call: TRBV4-2; j_call: TRBJ1-6; cdr3_aa: CASSRGQPDSPLHF
v_call: TRBV29-1; j_call: TRBJ2-2; cdr3_aa: CSVELAANTGELFF
v_call: TRBV7-9; j_call: TRBJ1-4; cdr3_aa: CASSSGGDEKLFF
v_call: TRBV7-9; j_call: TRBJ2-7; cdr3_aa: CASSPPATGPYEQYF
v_call: TRBV25-1; j_call: TRBJ2-5; cdr3_aa: CASSELGDSLETQYF
v_call: TRBV29-1; j_call: TRBJ2-1; cdr3_aa: CSVARQGLVNEQFF